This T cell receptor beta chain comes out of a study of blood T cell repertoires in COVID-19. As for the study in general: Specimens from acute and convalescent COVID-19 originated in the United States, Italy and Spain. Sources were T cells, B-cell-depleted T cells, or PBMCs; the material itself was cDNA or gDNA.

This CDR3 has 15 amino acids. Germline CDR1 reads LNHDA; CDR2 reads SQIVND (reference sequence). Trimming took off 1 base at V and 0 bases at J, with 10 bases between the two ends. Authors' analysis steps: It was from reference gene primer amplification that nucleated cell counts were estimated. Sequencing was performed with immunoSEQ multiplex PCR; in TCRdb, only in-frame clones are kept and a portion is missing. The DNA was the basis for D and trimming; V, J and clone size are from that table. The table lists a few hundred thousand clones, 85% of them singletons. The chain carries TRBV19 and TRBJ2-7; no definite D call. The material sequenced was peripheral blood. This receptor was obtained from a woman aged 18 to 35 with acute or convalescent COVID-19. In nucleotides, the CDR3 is TGTGCCAGTAGTATAGGCGGATCAATCTCCTACGAGCAGTACTTC. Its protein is CASSIGGSISYEQYF.